This TCR delta chain was retrieved from a study of Vδ1+ human thymocytes. The study, taken as a whole, reports: In the thymus, TRG and TRD repertoires looked highly polyclonal with Gaussian CDR3 lengths.

Regarding this clone: Antigen: not known.

The template was reverse-transcribed extracted RNA. The CDR3 regions were amplified by multiplex PCR from V-gene primers to a constant-region primer. TCRdb redid the clone calls on the multiplex PCR reads with CATT. The sample consists of around 26,000 delta-chain clones, about 31% of them appearing once. Trimming stripped 0 bases from V and 0 bases from J, with 17 bases between. The germline V gene encodes CDR1 TSWWSYY and CDR2 QGS. The CDR3 length is 18 residues. This TCR was recovered from a boy younger than two who had congenital heart surgery. The V call is TRDV1, the J call TRDJ1; D might be TRDD3 (5 bases). Source material: Vdelta1+ gamma-delta thymocytes from the thymus. The subset was: FACS-sorted CD3+ TCRalphabeta- TCRVdelta1+ TCRVdelta2- thymocytes. In nucleotides, the CDR3 is TGTGCTCTTGGGGAACTTCGAGGGGAAACCCGCTACACCGATAAACTCATCTTT. It encodes CALGELRGETRYTDKLIF.